The source of this TCR beta chain is a study of T cell repertoires in cytomegalovirus infection. Study information: Signatures in public TCR beta sequences pointed to both CMV infection and matching HLA type.

TCRdb analysed the reads with MiXCR anew, one entry per CDR3 protein. The table shows fewer than 550,000 distinct CDR3 sequences, with about a quarter occurring only once. The study's findings and limits: Carriers of CMV plus the relevant HLA were identified by cumulative public TCR beta family frequency. Ex vivo, HLA-C-restricted CMV-specific TCR beta clonotypes prevailed over the rest of the response.

V dropped 4 bases and J dropped 0 bases, with 12 bases sitting between them. This CDR3 comprises 15 residues. Per germline, CDR1 SGHRS and CDR2 YFSETQ. As for this clonotype: Its antigen is currently unknown.

The V call is TRBV5-1, the J call TRBJ2-3; D ambiguous. Sequencing was carried out using PBMCs. This sequence originates from a human donor in good health (CMV status not recorded). Some clones in this sample may be carry-over from other donors' samples. CDR3 in DNA: TGCGCCAGCAGCATCGACCCGGTGAGCACAGATACGCAGTATTTT. Translating gives CASSIDPVSTDTQYF.